This T cell receptor beta chain was found in a study of OX40 agonist ivuxolimab in advanced cancers. Overall study: A mean age of around 60 years, range roughly 23 to 85, was recorded, and approximately 80% were male. Overall study results and limits: Clonal expansion by week 6 occurred in CD4+ and CD8+ blood T cells (at 0.1 to 3.0 mg/kg).

This table comes from immunoSEQ multiplex PCR, and its TCRdb copy is limited to in-frame clones, with some not included. The sample holds some 70,000 clones; roughly four fifths are singletons and the top ten take 1.4%. To note about this clone: Its antigen is unknown.

The CDR3 is 14 residues long. CDR1 SGHNT and CDR2 YENEEA come from the germline V gene. Trimming took off 4 bases at V and 8 bases at J, with 15 bases between the two ends. V and J are TRBV11-3 and TRBJ2-1; tentatively, D is TRBD1 (6 bases). The source was CD4+ or CD8+ T cells sorted from blood, collected in a trial of the OX40 agonist ivuxolimab. This receptor was obtained from an adult with an advanced solid tumor such as melanoma, head and neck, liver or kidney cancer. CDR3 in DNA: TGTGCCAGCAGCTCAGGTGGGGGCAGGGATGAGCAGTTCTTC. It encodes CASSSGGGRDEQFF.